The sequence of this T cell receptor beta chain was determined in a study of long-term antiretroviral therapy in people with HIV. An immunoSEQ assay, version v3.0, was performed at survey level. Sequencing aimed to cover roughly 35,000-50,000 T-cell genomes per sample. Assay used: immunoSEQ multiplex PCR; TCRdb lists only in-frame clones, some missing. The sample contains tens of thousands of clones, 80% to 85% of which appear only once. After removal of 5 bases from V and 8 bases from J, the junction contained 7 bases not matched to a gene. CDR3 length equals 15 residues. Germline CDR1 is SGHTA and CDR2 is FQGNSA.

The clonotype originates from a woman between 25 and 40 years old with HIV. This sample comprised unsorted PBMCs, obtained 0.2 years after starting antiretroviral therapy. The chain couples TRBV7-2 to TRBJ1-6; 9 positions agree with TRBD1. The CDR3 coding sequence is TGTGCCAGCAGCATGACAGGGGGTCGGGATTCACCCCTCCACTTT. Its protein product is CASSMTGGRDSPLHF.